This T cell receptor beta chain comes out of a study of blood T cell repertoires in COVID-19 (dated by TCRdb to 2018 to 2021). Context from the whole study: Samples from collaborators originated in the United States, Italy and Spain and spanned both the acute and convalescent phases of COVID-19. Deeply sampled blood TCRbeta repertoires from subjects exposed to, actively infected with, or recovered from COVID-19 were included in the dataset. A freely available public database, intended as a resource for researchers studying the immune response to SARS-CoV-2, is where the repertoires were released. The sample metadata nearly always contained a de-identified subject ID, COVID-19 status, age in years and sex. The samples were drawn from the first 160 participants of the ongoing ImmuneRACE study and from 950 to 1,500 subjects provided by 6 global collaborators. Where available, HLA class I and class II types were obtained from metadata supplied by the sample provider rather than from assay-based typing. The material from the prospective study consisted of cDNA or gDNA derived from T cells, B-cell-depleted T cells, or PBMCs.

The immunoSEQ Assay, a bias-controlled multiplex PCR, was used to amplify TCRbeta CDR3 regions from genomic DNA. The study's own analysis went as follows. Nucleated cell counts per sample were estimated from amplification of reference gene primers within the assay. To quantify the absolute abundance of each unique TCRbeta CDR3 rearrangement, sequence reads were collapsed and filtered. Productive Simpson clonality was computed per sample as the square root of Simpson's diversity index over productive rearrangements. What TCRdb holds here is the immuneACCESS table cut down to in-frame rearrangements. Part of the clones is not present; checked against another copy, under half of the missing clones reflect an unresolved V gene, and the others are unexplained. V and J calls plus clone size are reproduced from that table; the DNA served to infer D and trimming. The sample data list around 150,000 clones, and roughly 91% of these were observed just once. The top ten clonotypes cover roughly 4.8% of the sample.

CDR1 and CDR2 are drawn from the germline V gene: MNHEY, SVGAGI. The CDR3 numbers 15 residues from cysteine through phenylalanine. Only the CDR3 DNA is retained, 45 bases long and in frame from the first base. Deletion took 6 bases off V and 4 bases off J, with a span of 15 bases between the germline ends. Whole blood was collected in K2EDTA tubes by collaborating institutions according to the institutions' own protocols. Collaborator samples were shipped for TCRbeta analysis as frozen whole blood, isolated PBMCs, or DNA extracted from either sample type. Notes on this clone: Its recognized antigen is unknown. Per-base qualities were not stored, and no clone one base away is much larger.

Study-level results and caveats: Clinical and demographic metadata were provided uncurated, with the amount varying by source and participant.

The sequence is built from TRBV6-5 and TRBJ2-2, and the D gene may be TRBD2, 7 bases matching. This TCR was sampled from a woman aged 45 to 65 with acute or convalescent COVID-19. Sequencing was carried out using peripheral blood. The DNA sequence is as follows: TGTGCCAGCAGGGGGGGGCAGGTGGGCACCGGGGAGCTGTTTTTT. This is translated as CASRGGQVGTGELFF.